The present entry profiles one TCR beta chain with its context. Its specific antigen is unknown. No base quality values were provided; no much bigger clone lies one nucleotide off. Deletion took 1 base off V and 8 bases off J, with a span of 11 bases between the germline ends. The germline V gene sets CDR1 to SGHAT and CDR2 to FQNNGV. The CDR3 spans 13 residues, from the cysteine through the phenylalanine. Only CDR3 DNA is held: 39 bases, read in frame from base 1. At one collaborating source in Seattle, patients were enrolled during active infection and were followed longitudinally through the course of disease. Each collaborating institution followed its own protocols to collect whole blood in K2EDTA tubes. For TCRbeta analysis, collaborator samples were shipped as frozen whole blood, as isolated PBMCs, or as DNA extracted from either sample type. The immunoSEQ Assay, a bias-controlled multiplex PCR, was used to amplify TCRbeta CDR3 regions from genomic DNA. The authors' analysis ran thus. Within the assay, amplification of reference gene primers was used to estimate how many nucleated cells each sample contained. To quantify the absolute abundance of each unique TCRbeta CDR3 rearrangement, sequence reads were collapsed and filtered. For each sample, productive Simpson clonality was calculated as the square root of Simpson's diversity index over productive rearrangements. The clones in this table, taken by TCRdb from immuneACCESS, are in-frame only. Not every clone is retained; where verified, under half of the shortfall comes from an unresolved V gene, and the cause of the rest is unknown. V and J calls and clone size come straight from that table; D and trimming were deduced from the DNA. The sample table records nearly 350,000 clones; roughly 90% of these occur just once. The top ten clonotypes cover about 7.3% of the sample.

These data come from a study of blood T cell repertoires in COVID-19 (dated by TCRdb to the early 2020s). Notes on the research overall: Samples covering the acute and convalescent phases of COVID-19 were provided by collaborators in the United States, Italy and Spain. Subjects who had been exposed to COVID-19, were actively infected with it, or had recovered from it provided the deeply sampled blood TCRbeta repertoires that made up the dataset. A freely available public database, intended as a resource for researchers studying the immune response to SARS-CoV-2, is where the repertoires were released. Samples came from the ongoing ImmuneRACE study (first 160 participants) plus 1,254 subjects from 6 global collaborators. Where HLA class I and class II types were available, the types were taken from metadata supplied by the sample provider, not from assay-based typing. The material from the prospective study consisted of cDNA or gDNA derived from T cells, B-cell-depleted T cells, or PBMCs. Nearly every sample came with metadata listing a de-identified subject ID, COVID-19 status, age in years and sex.

The study at large found these results: Clinical and demographic metadata were provided uncurated, with the amount varying by source and participant.

The sample was peripheral blood. The receptor's source is a woman between 65 and 79 years old with COVID-19, enrolled during active disease. This chain is built from TRBV11-2 and TRBJ1-2; the D gene is unclear. The DNA reads TGTGCCAGCAGCTTAGGCGGTTTGGTCGGCTACACCTTC. This encodes CASSLGGLVGYTF.